The entry below gives a single T cell receptor beta chain sequence along with its context. The source of the sample is a study of blood T cell repertoires in COVID-19. As for the study in general: There were acute and convalescent COVID-19 samples, and they came from the United States, Italy and Spain. From T cells, B-cell-depleted T cells, or PBMCs came the material, which was cDNA or gDNA.

Looked up from germline, CDR1 is SGHVS and CDR2 is FQNEAQ. The CDR3 loop spans 11 amino acids. Trimming stripped 5 bases from V and 5 bases from J, with 6 bases between. The authors' processing: Nucleated cell number was recorded as an estimate derived from reference gene primer amplification. TCRdb's table, derived via immunoSEQ multiplex PCR, lists solely in-frame clones and lacks some. The V and J calls and clone size are taken from that table; D and trimming were inferred from the DNA. In the table there are tens of thousands of clones, 75% to 90% of which are singletons. This sequence was found in a human donor in a cohort sampled during active COVID-19. The V call is TRBV7-8, the J call TRBJ2-5; unclear D gene. The sample was peripheral blood. The CDR3 sequence: CASSPRETQYF. The DNA of the CDR3 is TGTGCCAGCAGCCCACGGGAGACCCAGTACTTC. Based on the CDR3 plus reference TRBV7-8 and TRBJ2-5, the full variable domain is GAGVSQSPRYKVAKRGQDVALRCDPISGHVSLFWYQQALGQGPEFLTYFQNEAQLDKSGLPSDRFFAERPEGSVSTLKIQRTQQEDSAVYLCASSPRETQYFGPGTRLLVL.